The present entry profiles one T cell receptor (beta chain) with its context. Its antigen is undetermined. Trimming cost V 4 bases and J 1 base; bases outside gene matches: 5. The CDR3 runs 15 residues. In germline, CDR1 is LGHNA, CDR2 YSLEER. This entry is derived from a study of siplizumab effects on memory and regulatory T cells. Overall study findings and caveats: Sequences below about 10^-5 frequency were poorly captured, limiting mapping of alloreactive clones. Alloreactive sequences that could be traced to unstimulated CD4+ memory cells showed a significant reduction under siplizumab.

Clones were sequenced by immunoSEQ multiplex PCR, and TCRdb holds only the in-frame ones, with some missing. The table includes about 87,000 clones, roughly 86% detected once. The sequence was collected from a human donor in good health. The sample comprised Tregs sorted from blood. The rearrangement uses TRBV4-3 and TRBJ2-7; 9 bases map to TRBD2. CDR3 DNA: TGCGCCAGCAGCCGCGGGAGGGAGGGGTCCTACGAGCAGTACTTC. It codes for CASSRGREGSYEQYF.